This entry describes one TCR beta chain. What it binds is unknown. This sample was taken from a study of T-cell reconstitution after alpha-beta-depleted transplantation in children. V gave up 0 bases and J gave up 2 bases; unmatched junction bases: 5. The CDR3 is made up of 15 amino acids. Germline values: CDR1 SGHRS, CDR2 YFSETQ. Whole-study findings and limits: One year post-transplant, T-cell counts and diversity were largely derived from T cells produced anew.

Unique molecular identifiers were incorporated into the prepared TCRbeta library. TCRdb redid the calling of the PCR reads with MiXCR, one entry per CDR3 protein. The data show 500,000 or so distinct CDR3 sequences, roughly 11% seen once. The clonotype originates from a female patient aged 2 to 10 who had a stem cell transplant for aplastic anemia, so the T cells may come from the graft donor. V and J are TRBV5-1 and TRBJ2-7; 7 bases align to TRBD2. The input for sequencing was PBMCs, mostly from graft donor cells, taken 180 days after TCRalphabeta/CD19-depleted stem cell transplant. DNA for the CDR3: TGCGCCAGCAGCTTGGCCCAGCGGGGACCCTACGAGCAGTACTTC. This translates into CASSLAQRGPYEQYF. Complete variable domain (other parts from reference TRBV5-1 and TRBJ2-7): KAGVTQTPRYLIKTRGQQVTLSCSPISGHRSVSWYQQTPGQGLQFLFEYFSETQRNKGNFPGRFSGRQFSNSRSEMNVSTLELGDSALYLCASSLAQRGPYEQYFGPGTRLTVT.